The rows below give T cell receptor beta chains drawn from one sample of a study of T cell changes during pregnancy in multiple sclerosis. Sequenced by immunoSEQ multiplex PCR; TCRdb stores in-frame clones only, minus some. The sample includes about 110,000 clones, roughly 90% of them seen just once. Sequenced material: peripheral blood, taken in the third trimester of pregnancy. The source is a female donor in good health, enrolled as a control in a pregnancy study. CDR3s include the opening cysteine and the closing phenylalanine or tryptophan.

V gene	J gene	CDR3 protein
TRBV4-2	TRBJ2-1	CASSQDPPGAGGPNEQFF
TRBV4-2	TRBJ2-3	CASSPRKRDITDTQYF
TRBV6-5	TRBJ1-5	CAGSPGVGQPQHF
TRBV7-8	TRBJ1-3	CASSLGQLSGNTIYF
TRBV10-3	TRBJ2-1	CAISESGGENEQFF
TRBV9	TRBJ2-5	CASSVASGAQETQYF
TRBV7-9	TRBJ2-3	CASSHQTQGGYF
TRBV30	TRBJ1-5	CAWSVGGAGNQPQHF
TRBV2	TRBJ1-2	CASRQDSVYGYTF
TRBV6-1	TRBJ1-5	CASSDPHDRDRQPQHF
TRBV7-9	TRBJ1-1	CASSFPRFGFTEAFF
TRBV9	TRBJ1-1	CASSVEQGAYSEAFF
TRBV9	TRBJ2-3	CASSVLPPGEDTQYF
TRBV6-1	TRBJ2-2	CASSEEVGGRSGELFF
TRBV7-9	TRBJ2-2	CASSLVHPNTGELFF
TRBV5-4	TRBJ2-2	CAGLAGGANTGELFF
TRBV30	TRBJ2-4	CAWAQVWTSGGPQRKNIQYF
TRBV7-8	TRBJ2-7	CASSSTGTGVTYEQYF
TRBV7-9	TRBJ2-7	CASSLGLAGGQHYEQYF
TRBV30	TRBJ1-2	CAWSPGQGLSGYTF
TRBV18	TRBJ1-1	CASSPSLRGQGGTEAFF
TRBV11-3	TRBJ2-5	CASSLRTGIQETQYF
TRBV5-4	TRBJ2-5	CASSSTSGNQETQYF
TRBV7-9	TRBJ1-2	CASSWGTGGNYGYTF
TRBV4-1	TRBJ2-7	CASSQDTGTGGFYEQYF
TRBV19	TRBJ1-1	CASSGTGGRVMNTEAFF
TRBV5-1	TRBJ1-1	CASSSREGASEAFF
TRBV5-4	TRBJ2-4	CASSPLDRAENIQYF
TRBV6-6	TRBJ2-7	CASSYPGYEQYF
TRBV19	TRBJ1-5	CASSSSDRGYSNQPQHF
TRBV19	TRBJ1-1	CASSNTAYLSLF
TRBV2	TRBJ1-6	CASTRSGFVNSPLHF
TRBV5-8	TRBJ2-3	CASRRRGGSTDTQYF
TRBV7-2	TRBJ1-1	CASSLIAGDEAFF
TRBV27	TRBJ1-1	CASSQWTGLNTEAFF
TRBV5-1	TRBJ1-1	CASSLDRGSLGEAFF
TRBV18	TRBJ1-2	CASSPPERGLDYGYTF
TRBV11-3	TRBJ1-1	CASSLRGAGTEAFF
TRBV10-3	TRBJ2-7	CAIRRTEPYEQYF
TRBV9	TRBJ2-5	CASSVGRQQETQYF
TRBV2	TRBJ1-2	CASSPGGAFYGYTF
TRBV4-2	TRBJ2-1	CASSQPLRLAGGNEQFF
TRBV5-6	TRBJ1-4	CASTLSGGSEKLFF
TRBV4-1	TRBJ1-2	CASSPGTGIGYTF
TRBV6-5	TRBJ1-1	CASSYGAVSEAFF
TRBV30	TRBJ2-3	CAWILAGGSAQYF
TRBV18	TRBJ1-5	CASSPSGGSNQPQHF
TRBV10-3	TRBJ2-7	CAISESRLAGVTYEQYF
TRBV7-2	TRBJ2-1	CASSYTSGNDNEQFF
TRBV7-8	TRBJ2-5	CASSLAGRQQETQYF
TRBV27	TRBJ1-5	CASSLGTQNQPQHF
TRBV27	TRBJ1-1	CASSYNRQSPLAFF
TRBV28	TRBJ1-1	CASSEGVNTEAFF
TRBV4-3	TRBJ1-1	CASSQESFGGITEAFF
TRBV10-3	TRBJ1-1	CAISESGGTEAFF
TRBV2	TRBJ2-3	CASRRTADTQYF
TRBV15	TRBJ1-2	CATSRDFEPDRVNYGYTF
TRBV5-6	TRBJ2-2	CASSSPGQGVGELFF